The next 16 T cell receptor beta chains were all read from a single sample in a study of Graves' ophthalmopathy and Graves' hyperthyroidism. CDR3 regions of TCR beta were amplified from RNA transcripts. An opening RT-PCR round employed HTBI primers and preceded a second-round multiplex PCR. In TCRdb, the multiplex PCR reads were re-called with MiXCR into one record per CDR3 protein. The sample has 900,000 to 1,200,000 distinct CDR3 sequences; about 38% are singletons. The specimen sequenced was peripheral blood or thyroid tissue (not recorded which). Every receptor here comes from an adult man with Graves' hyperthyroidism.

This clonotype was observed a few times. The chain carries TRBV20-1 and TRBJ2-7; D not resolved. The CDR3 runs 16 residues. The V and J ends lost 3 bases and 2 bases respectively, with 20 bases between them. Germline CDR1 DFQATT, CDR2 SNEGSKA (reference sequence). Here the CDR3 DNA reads TGCAGTGCTAGTACGCGCCTAGATGTTTTTACCTACGAGCAGTACTTC. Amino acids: CSASTRLDVFTYEQYF.

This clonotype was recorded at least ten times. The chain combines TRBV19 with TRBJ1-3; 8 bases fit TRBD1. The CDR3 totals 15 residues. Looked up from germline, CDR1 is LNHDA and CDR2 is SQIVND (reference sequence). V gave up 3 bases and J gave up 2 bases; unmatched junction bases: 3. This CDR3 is CASSIDRGTGNTIYF. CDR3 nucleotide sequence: TGTGCCAGTAGTATCGACAGGGGTACTGGAAACACCATATATTTT.

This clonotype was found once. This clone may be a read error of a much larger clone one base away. CDR3 loop: CSGGEGGTGELFF. As DNA, the CDR3 is TGCAGTGGCGGGGAGGGAGGCACCGGGGAGCTGTTTTTT. The chain recombines TRBV20-1 with TRBJ2-2, with 7 bases fitting TRBD2. With 7 bases clipped from V and 4 bases from J, the junction kept 6 bases outside the gene matches. Germline V gene sequence: CDR1 DFQATT, CDR2 SNEGSKA (reference sequence). This CDR3 comprises 13 residues.

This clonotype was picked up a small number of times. The CDR3 DNA reads as TGTGCCAGCACCCAACCTGGGGGCTATGGCTACACCTTC. Amino acids: CASTQPGGYGYTF. This rearrangement joins TRBV6-5 to TRBJ1-2; possibly TRBD1 for D (5 bases). The CDR3 runs 13 residues. Per germline, CDR1 MNHEY and CDR2 SVGAGI. V was trimmed by 7 bases and J by 4 bases, leaving 13 bases between them.

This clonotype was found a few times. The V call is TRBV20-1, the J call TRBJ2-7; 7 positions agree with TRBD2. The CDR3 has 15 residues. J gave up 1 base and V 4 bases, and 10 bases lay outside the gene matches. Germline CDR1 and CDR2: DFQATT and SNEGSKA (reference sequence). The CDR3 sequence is CSATRRAGVSYEQYF. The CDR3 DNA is TGCAGTGCTACCCGACGCGCGGGGGTGTCCTACGAGCAGTACTTC.

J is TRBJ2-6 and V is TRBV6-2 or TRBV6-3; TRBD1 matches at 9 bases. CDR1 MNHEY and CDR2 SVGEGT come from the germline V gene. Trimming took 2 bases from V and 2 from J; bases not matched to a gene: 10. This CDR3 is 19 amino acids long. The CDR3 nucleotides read TGTGCCAGCAGTTACCTTATGACAGGGGGTTTGCCTGGGGCCAACGTCCTGACTTTC. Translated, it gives CASSYLMTGGLPGANVLTF.

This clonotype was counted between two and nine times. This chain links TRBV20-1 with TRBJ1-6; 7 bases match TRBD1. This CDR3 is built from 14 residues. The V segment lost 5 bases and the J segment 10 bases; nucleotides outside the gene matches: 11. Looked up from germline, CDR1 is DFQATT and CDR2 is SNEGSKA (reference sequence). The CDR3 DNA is TGCAGTGCTGACAGGGAGTCGGGCGTCTCACCCCTCCACTTT. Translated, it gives CSADRESGVSPLHF.

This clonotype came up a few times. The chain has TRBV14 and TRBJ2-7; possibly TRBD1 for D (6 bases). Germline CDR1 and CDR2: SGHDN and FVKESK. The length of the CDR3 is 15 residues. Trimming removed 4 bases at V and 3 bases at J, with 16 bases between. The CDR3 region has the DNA TGTGCCAGCAGCCGATTTAGGGGGTATATCTACGAGCAGTACTTC. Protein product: CASSRFRGYIYEQYF.

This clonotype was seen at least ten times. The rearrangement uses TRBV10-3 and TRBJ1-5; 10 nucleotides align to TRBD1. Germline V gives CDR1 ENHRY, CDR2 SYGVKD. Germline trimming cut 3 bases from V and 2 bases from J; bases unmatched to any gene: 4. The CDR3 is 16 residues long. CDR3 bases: TGTGCCATCAGTGAAGGGGACAGGGGAGGCAATCAGCCCCAGCATTTT. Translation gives CAISEGDRGGNQPQHF.

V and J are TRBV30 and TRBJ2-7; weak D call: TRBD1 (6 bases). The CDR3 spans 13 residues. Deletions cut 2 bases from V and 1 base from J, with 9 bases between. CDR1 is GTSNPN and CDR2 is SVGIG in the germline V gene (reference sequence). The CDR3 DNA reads TGTGCCTGGAGTCAGGACAGTTCCTACGAGCAGTACTTC. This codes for CAWSQDSSYEQYF.

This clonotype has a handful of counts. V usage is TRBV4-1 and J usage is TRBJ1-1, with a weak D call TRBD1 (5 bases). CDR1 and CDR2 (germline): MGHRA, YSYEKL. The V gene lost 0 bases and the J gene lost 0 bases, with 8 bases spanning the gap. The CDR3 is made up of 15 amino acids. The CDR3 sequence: CASSQESGMNTEAFF. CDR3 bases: TGCGCCAGCAGCCAAGAATCAGGGATGAACACTGAAGCTTTCTTT.

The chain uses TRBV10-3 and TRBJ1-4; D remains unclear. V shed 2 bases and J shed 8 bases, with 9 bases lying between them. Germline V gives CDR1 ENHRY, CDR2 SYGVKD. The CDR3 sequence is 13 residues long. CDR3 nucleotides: TGTGCCATCAGTGAGAGCGAAACCGAAAAACTGTTTTTT. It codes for CAISESETEKLFF.

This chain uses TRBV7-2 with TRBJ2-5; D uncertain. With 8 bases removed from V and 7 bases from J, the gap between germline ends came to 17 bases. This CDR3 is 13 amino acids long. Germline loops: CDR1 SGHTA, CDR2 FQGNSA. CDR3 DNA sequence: TGTGCCAGCCAGTTCCTGGCTGGGTGGACCCAGTACTTC. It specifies CASQFLAGWTQYF.

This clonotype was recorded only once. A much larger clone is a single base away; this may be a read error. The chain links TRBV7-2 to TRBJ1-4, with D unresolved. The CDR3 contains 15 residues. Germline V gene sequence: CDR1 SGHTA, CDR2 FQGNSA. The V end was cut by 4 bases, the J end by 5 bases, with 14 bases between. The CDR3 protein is CASSSSPAINEKLFF. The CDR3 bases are TGTGCCAGCAGCTCTAGTCCCGCTATAAATGAAAAACTGTTTTTT. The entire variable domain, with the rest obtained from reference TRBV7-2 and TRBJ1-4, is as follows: GAGVSQSPSNKVTEKGKDVELRCDPISGHTALYWYRQSLGQGLEFLIYFQGNSAPDKSGLPSDRFSAERTGGSVSTLTIQRTQQEDSAVYLCASSSSPAINEKLFFGSGTQLSVL.

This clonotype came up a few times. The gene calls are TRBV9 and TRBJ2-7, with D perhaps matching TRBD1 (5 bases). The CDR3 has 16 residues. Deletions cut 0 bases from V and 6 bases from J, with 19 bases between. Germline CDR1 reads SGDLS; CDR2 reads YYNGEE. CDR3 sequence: CASSVVPDPRGSEQYF. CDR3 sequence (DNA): TGTGCCAGCAGCGTAGTACCGGACCCAAGGGGAAGCGAGCAGTACTTC.

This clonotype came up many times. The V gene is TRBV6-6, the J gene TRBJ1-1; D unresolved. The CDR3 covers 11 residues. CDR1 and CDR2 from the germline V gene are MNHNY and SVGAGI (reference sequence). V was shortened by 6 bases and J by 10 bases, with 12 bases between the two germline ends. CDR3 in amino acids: CASRRTSSAFF. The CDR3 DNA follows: TGTGCCAGCAGAAGAACATCATCAGCTTTCTTT.